This T cell receptor beta chain was retrieved from a study of immune heterogeneity within non-small cell lung tumors. Study-level points and caveats: The study found identical dominant CDR3 beta clonotypes recurring across tumor sites within a patient, alongside site-unique high-frequency clones.

This clonotype was seen once. Its antigen is not known. This CDR3 contains 15 residues. Trimming at V came to 3 bases and at J to 0 bases, leaving 6 bases not matched to a gene. The germline gives CDR1 DFQATT, CDR2 SNEGSKA (reference sequence). Amplifying TCR beta CDR3 involved multiplex PCR carried out with 32 V and 13 J primers. TCRdb reprocessed the multiplex PCR reads via MiXCR and lists one record per CDR3 protein. The profile shows approximately 11,000 distinct CDR3 sequences, 30% of them singletons. Per sample, approximately 0.6 ug of bulk tumor genomic DNA was the template used. Several spatially distant biopsies were obtained per primary tumor intraoperatively. Curative surgical treatment was performed in patients who had newly diagnosed, untreated non-small cell lung cancer.

This clonotype was obtained from a woman aged 60-75 years with non-small cell lung cancer. The V gene is TRBV20-1, the J gene TRBJ2-3; 7 bases fit TRBD2. Sequencing was performed on lung tumor tissue. In DNA form, the CDR3 reads TGCAGTGCTAGCCCTTCTAGCGGAAGCACAGATACGCAGTATTTT. Its protein is CSASPSSGSTDTQYF.